The clone carrying this T cell receptor (beta chain) has more than one count but fewer than ten. Antigen specificity is unknown. Each CDR3 protein is one row after TCRdb ran MiXCR on the 5' RACE reads. The table has around 480,000 distinct CDR3 sequences, 17% seen once; the top ten hold 1%. Trimming cost V 4 bases and J 0 bases, with 18 bases left between them. CDR1 is MDHEN and CDR2 is SYDVKM in the germline V gene. The CDR3 spans 17 residues. This sample stems from a study of CD8 T cells in ankylosing spondylitis. Study outcomes and limitations: Clones linked to disease were reported to show significant enrichment in matched ankylosing spondylitis synovial fluid. Fewer than 10 highly homologous variants made up a TCR beta motif that seemed to typify ankylosing spondylitis blood. Past research had described some motif variants in reactive arthritis synovial fluid and blood.

The chain employs TRBV28 and TRBJ1-1, with a tentative D call TRBD1 (6 bases). This TCR was sampled from a male donor with ankylosing spondylitis. Sample: blood, either unsorted or a sorted T cell fraction (not recorded which). The CDR3 protein is CASSSPLQGFLNTEAFF. The DNA of the CDR3 is TGTGCCAGCAGTTCACCACTACAGGGATTCTTGAACACTGAAGCTTTCTTT. The variable domain in full, completed from reference TRBV28 and TRBJ1-1, reads DVKVTQSSRYLVKRTGEKVFLECVQDMDHENMFWYRQDPGLGLRLIYFSYDVKMKEKGDIPEGYSVSREKKERFSLILESASTNQTSMYLCASSSPLQGFLNTEAFFGQGTRLTVV.